The sequence of this T cell receptor (beta chain) was determined in a study of patients and donors after allogeneic stem cell transplantation (dated by TCRdb to 2020 to 2021). As regards this clonotype: Its antigen is not yet known. No base-level quality is on record; no much larger clone is a single base apart.

Libraries were constructed by RT-PCR. This sample was sequenced with a NextSeq 550. Clones were called with MiXCR by TCRdb after fastp trimmed the public reads at Q25, and only in-frame beta chains were retained. Each CDR3 protein appears once, grouped with its most common genes and DNA. Here the sample has around 200,000 distinct CDR3 sequences; around 41% occur a single time. Clones ranked in the top ten supply approximately 10% of the sample. CDR1 is given as SEHNR and CDR2 as FQNEAQ, both from the germline V gene (reference sequence). Counted from cysteine to phenylalanine, this CDR3 has 13 amino acids. Only CDR3 DNA is held: 39 bases, read in frame from base 1. Trimming costs V 4 bases and J 12 bases, and their ends lie 18 bases apart.

The sequencing input was blood, either unsorted or a sorted T cell fraction (not recorded which). This chain is built from TRBV7-9 and TRBJ1-1; too little of a D gene remains to name it. The source is a human donor who was either an allogeneic HSCT recipient or a stem cell or donor lymphocyte infusion donor (not recorded which). It is not recorded whose cells these are; they may come from a transplant donor. This receptor carries the CDR3 CASSSETRLPTFF. In nucleotide form, the sequence is TGTGCCAGCAGCTCAGAGACACGCTTGCCAACTTTCTTT. The full variable domain, completed from the reference TRBV7-9 and TRBJ1-1 proteins outside the CDR3, reads DTGVSQNPRHKITKRGQNVTFRCDPISEHNRLYWYRQTLGQGPEFLTYFQNEAQLEKSRLLSDRFSAERPKGSFSTLEIQRTEQGDSAMYLCASSSETRLPTFFGQGTRLTVV.